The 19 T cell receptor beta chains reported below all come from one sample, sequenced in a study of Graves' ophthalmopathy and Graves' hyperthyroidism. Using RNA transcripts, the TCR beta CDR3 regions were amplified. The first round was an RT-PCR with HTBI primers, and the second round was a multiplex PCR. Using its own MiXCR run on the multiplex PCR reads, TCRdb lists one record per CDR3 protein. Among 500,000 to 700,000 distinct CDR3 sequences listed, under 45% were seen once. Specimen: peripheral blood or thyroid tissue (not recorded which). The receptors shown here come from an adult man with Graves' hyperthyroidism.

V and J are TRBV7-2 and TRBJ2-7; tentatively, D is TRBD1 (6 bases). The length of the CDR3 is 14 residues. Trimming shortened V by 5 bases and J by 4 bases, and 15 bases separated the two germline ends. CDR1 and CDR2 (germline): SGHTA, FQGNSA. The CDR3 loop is CASSHPGQPYEQYF. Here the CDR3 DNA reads TGTGCCAGCAGCCATCCCGGACAGCCATACGAGCAGTACTTC. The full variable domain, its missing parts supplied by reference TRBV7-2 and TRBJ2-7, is GAGVSQSPSNKVTEKGKDVELRCDPISGHTALYWYRQSLGQGLEFLIYFQGNSAPDKSGLPSDRFSAERTGGSVSTLTIQRTQQEDSAVYLCASSHPGQPYEQYFGPGTRLTVT.

DNA for the CDR3: TGTGCCAGCAGCTTGGGGGTGCGCAACGAGCAGTACTTC. Protein sequence: CASSLGVRNEQYF. The rearrangement uses TRBV7-9 and TRBJ2-7; D is tentatively TRBD1 or TRBD2 (5 bases each). The V end lost 3 bases, the J end lost 5 bases, and 11 bases lay between the germline ends. The germline CDR1 and CDR2 sequences are SEHNR and FQNEAQ (reference sequence). The CDR3 sequence is 13 residues long.

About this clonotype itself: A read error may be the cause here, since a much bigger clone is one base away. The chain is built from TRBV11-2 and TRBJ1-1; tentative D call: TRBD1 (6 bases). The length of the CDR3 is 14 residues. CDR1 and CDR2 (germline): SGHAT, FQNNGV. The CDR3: CASSNTGKVTEALF. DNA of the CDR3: TGTGCCAGCAGCAACACAGGGAAGGTCACTGAAGCTCTCTTT. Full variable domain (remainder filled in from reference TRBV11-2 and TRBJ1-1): EAGVAQSPRYKIIEKRQSVAFWCNPISGHATLYWYQQILGQGPKLLIQFQNNGVVDDSQLPKDRFSAERLKGVDSTLKIQPAKLEDSAVYLCASSNTGKVTEALFGQGTRLTVV.

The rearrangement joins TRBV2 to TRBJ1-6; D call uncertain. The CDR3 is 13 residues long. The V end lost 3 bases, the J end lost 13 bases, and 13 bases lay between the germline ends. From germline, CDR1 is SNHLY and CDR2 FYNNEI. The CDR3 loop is CASSDSGNQPLHF. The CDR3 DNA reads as TGTGCCAGCAGTGACTCGGGGAATCAGCCCCTCCACTTT.

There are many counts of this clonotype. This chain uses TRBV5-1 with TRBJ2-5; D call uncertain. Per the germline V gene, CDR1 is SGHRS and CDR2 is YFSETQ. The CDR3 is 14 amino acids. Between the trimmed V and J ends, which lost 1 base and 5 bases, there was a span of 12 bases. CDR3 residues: CASSLTASGETQYF. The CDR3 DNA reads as TGCGCCAGCAGCTTGACAGCCTCGGGTGAGACCCAGTACTTC. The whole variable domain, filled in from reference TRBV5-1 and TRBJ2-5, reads KAGVTQTPRYLIKTRGQQVTLSCSPISGHRSVSWYQQTPGQGLQFLFEYFSETQRNKGNFPGRFSGRQFSNSRSEMNVSTLELGDSALYLCASSLTASGETQYFGPGTRLLVL.

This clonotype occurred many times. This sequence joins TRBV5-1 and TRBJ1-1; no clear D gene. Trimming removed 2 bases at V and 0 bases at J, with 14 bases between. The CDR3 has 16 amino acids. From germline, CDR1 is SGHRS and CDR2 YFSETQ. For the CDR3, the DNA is TGCGCCAGCAGCTTTAATGCCAGAACCATGAACACTGAAGCTTTCTTT. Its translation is CASSFNARTMNTEAFF.

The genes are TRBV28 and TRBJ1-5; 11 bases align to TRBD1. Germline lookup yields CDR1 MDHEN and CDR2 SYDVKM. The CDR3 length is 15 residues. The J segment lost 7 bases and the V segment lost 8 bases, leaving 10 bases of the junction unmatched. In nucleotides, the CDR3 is TGTGCCAGCCGAAAGGACAGGGGGCTCCAACAGCCCCAGCATTTT. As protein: CASRKDRGLQQPQHF.

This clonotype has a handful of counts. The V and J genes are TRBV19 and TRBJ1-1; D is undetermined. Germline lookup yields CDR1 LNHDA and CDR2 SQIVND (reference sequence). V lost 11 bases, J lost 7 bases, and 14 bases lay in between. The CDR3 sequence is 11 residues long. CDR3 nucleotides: TGTGCCTGGAGTGCTCTGAATGAAGCTTTCTTT. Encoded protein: CAWSALNEAFF. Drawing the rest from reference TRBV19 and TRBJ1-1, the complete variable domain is DGGITQSPKYLFRKEGQNVTLSCEQNLNHDAMYWYRQDPGQGLRLIYYSQIVNDFQKGDIAEGYSVSREKKESFPLTVTSAQKNPTAFYLCAWSALNEAFFGQGTRLTVV.

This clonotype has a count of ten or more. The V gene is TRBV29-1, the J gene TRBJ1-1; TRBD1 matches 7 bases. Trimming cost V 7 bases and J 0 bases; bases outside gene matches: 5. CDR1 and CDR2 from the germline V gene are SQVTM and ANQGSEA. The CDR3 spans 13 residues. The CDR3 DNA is TGCAGCGGGGGGACAGCCATGAACACTGAAGCTTTCTTT. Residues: CSGGTAMNTEAFF.

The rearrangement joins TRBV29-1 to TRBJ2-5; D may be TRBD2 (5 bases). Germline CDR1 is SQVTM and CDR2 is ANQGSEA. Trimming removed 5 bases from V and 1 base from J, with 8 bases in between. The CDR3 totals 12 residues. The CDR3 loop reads CSVRGLQETQYF. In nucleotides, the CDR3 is TGCAGCGTTAGAGGACTCCAAGAGACCCAGTACTTC.

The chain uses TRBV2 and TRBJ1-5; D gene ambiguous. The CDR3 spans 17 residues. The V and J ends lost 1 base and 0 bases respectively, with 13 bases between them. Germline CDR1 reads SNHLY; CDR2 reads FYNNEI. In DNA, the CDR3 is TGTGCCAGCAGTGAAGGGGTATGGCGGAATAGCAATCAGCCCCAGCATTTT. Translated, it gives CASSEGVWRNSNQPQHF.

The CDR3 loop reads CASRNTGTGGNQPQHF. The CDR3 DNA reads TGTGCCAGCAGGAACACCGGGACAGGGGGCAATCAGCCCCAGCATTTT. The chain has TRBV2 and TRBJ1-5, with TRBD1 matching over 10 bases. The germline V gene encodes CDR1 SNHLY and CDR2 FYNNEI. The junction had 7 bases not matched to a gene; V was cut back by 6 bases and J by 2 bases. The CDR3 consists of 16 residues.

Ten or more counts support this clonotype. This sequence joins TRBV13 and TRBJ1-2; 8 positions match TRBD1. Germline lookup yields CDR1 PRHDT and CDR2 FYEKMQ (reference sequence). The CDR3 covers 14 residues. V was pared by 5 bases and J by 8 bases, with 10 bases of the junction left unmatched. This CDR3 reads CASSVDRGGEGYTF. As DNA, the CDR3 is TGTGCCAGCAGCGTAGACAGGGGAGGAGAAGGCTACACCTTC.

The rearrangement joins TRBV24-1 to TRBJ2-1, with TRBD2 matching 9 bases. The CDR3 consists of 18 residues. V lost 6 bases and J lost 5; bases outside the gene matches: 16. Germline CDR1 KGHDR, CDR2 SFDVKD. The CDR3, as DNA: TGTGCCACCAGTTCGGACTGGGGGCGACTAGCGGATAACAATGAGCAGTTCTTC. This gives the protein CATSSDWGRLADNNEQFF.

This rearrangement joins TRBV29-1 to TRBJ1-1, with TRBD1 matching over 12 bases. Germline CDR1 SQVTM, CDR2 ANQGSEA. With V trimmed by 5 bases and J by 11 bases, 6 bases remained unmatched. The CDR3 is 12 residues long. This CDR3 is CSVTGTGGQAFF. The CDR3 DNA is TGCAGCGTTACCGGGACAGGGGGCCAGGCTTTCTTT.

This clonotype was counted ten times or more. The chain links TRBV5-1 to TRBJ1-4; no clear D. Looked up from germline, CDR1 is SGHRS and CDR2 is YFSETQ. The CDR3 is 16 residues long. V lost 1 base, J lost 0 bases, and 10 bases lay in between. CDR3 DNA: TGCGCCAGCAGCTTGCTCCGACGGGCAACTAATGAAAAACTGTTTTTT. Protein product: CASSLLRRATNEKLFF.

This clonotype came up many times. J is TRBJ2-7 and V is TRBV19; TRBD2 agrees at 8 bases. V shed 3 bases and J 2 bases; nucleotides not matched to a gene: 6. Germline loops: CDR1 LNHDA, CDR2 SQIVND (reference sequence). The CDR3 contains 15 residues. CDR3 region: CASSIDRSGAYEQYF. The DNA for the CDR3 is TGTGCCAGTAGTATTGATCGTAGCGGGGCCTACGAGCAGTACTTC.

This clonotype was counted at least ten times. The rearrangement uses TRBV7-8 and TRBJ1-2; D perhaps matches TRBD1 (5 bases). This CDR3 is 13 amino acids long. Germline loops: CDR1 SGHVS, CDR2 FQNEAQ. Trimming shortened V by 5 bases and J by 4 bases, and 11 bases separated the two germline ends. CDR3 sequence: CASSTRTSYGYTF. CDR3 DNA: TGTGCCAGCAGCACGAGGACAAGCTATGGCTACACCTTC.

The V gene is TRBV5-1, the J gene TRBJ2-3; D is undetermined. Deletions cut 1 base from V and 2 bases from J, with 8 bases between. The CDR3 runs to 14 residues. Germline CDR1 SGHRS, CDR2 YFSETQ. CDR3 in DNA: TGCGCCAGCAGCTTGATCCAGGACACAGATACGCAGTATTTT. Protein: CASSLIQDTDTQYF.